This TCR beta chain is drawn from a study of shared clonotypes between healthy human individuals. About the research overall: Each donor's CD8 memory used one plate, CD8 naive two, each CD4 subset three.

Trimming removed 4 bases at V and 7 bases at J, with 17 bases between. Germline assignment: CDR1 MNHNS and CDR2 SASEGT. This CDR3 comprises 15 residues. It was about 190 ng DNA, about 30,000 T cell genomes, that sorted-subset replicate PCRs used. The method was immunoSEQ multiplex PCR; TCRdb's version includes in-frame clones alone and lacks a portion of them. Among a few hundred thousand clones, around 97% were seen once, and the ten largest hold approximately 0.057%. Concerning this clone: Its specificity is not known.

Study-wide results and limits: All-four-donor shared clonotypes had higher generation probabilities than non-shared clonotypes did. As a rule, naive subsets had a larger estimated richness than memory subsets.

This clonotype originated in a woman aged 25 to 39 in good health. Sequencing used naive CD4+ T cells sorted from blood. Subset denoted: CD45RA+ positively selected. J is TRBJ2-1 and V is TRBV6-1, with TRBD2 as a possible D gene (5 bases). The CDR3 loop reads CASSGFAGNVNEQFF. The CDR3 bases are TGTGCCAGCAGTGGGTTTGCCGGGAACGTTAATGAGCAGTTCTTC.